A selection of T cell receptor beta chains follows, all from one sample in a study of T cell responses to AZD1222 COVID-19 vaccine. Sequencing used immunoSEQ multiplex PCR; TCRdb keeps in-frame clones, though not all of them. The sample carries approximately 140,000 clones, approximately 94% recorded once. Specimen: peripheral blood, collected on day 0 of AZD1222 vaccination. These receptors came from an adult in good health. Both conserved end residues are trimmed from each CDR3. Each record gives: D gene, V gene, J gene, CDR3 protein. The D gene is left open where the match is weak.

>.|TRBV6-5|TRBJ1-2
ASSFSGGYT
>.|TRBV10-3|TRBJ1-6
AISESEGENSPLH
>.|TRBV7-9|TRBJ1-1
ASSRFLSSPDTEAF
>TRBD2|TRBV3-1/TRBV3-2|TRBJ2-1
ASSQVLAGGDNEQF
>TRBD1|TRBV2|TRBJ1-1
ASTESPGTAEAF
>TRBD1|TRBV18|TRBJ2-3
ASSPVMLGQPLGDTQY
>TRBD1|TRBV10-2|TRBJ1-2
ASTGTGVSGYT
>.|TRBV5-4|TRBJ2-1
ASSAPGGESNNEQF
>TRBD1|TRBV19|TRBJ1-5
ASTPIERDRGRRRKNQPQH
>.|TRBV25-1|TRBJ2-1
ASSDLRGYNEQF
>TRBD1|TRBV5-1|TRBJ1-2
ASSWTGGARYGYT
>.|TRBV19|TRBJ1-5
ASTDWGEAQPQH
>.|TRBV4-1|TRBJ1-4
ASSQSTSEKLF
>.|TRBV10-3|TRBJ1-4
AISESTGYEKLF
>TRBD1|TRBV6-5|TRBJ1-1
ASSTDRAPNTEAF
>TRBD2|TRBV4-1|TRBJ2-1
ASSQDKLGGGANEQF
>.|TRBV20-1|TRBJ1-4
SASVGATNEKLF
>.|TRBV6-2/TRBV6-3|TRBJ2-6
ASSRVVGANVLT
>TRBD2|TRBV6-5|TRBJ2-3
ASTPLAGGSDTQY
>.|TRBV19|TRBJ1-2
ASSPGVWNGYT
>.|TRBV5-6|TRBJ1-1
ASSLYQVVGEAF
>TRBD1|TRBV7-8|TRBJ1-1
ASSQGQGGSEAF
>TRBD1|TRBV9|TRBJ1-6
ASSVSWTGSSYNSPLH
>.|TRBV3-1/TRBV3-2|TRBJ2-1
ASSPIGNEQF
>.|TRBV11-2|TRBJ2-2
ASSRDILPGELF
>.|TRBV25-1|TRBJ1-6
ASTSSVGKSPLH
>TRBD1|TRBV5-4|TRBJ2-1
ASSLGLAGQGRDEQF
>.|TRBV5-1|TRBJ2-3
ASSSRRPDSTDTQY
>TRBD1|TRBV3-1/TRBV3-2|TRBJ1-2
ASSHPGQGQGYAGYT
>.|TRBV24-1|TRBJ1-2
ATSDRTQVFTRNYGYT
>TRBD2|TRBV7-3|TRBJ2-1
ASSSGGNEQF
>.|TRBV7-2|TRBJ2-1
ASSSQGVGEQF
>TRBD1|TRBV28|TRBJ1-5
ASSSPGTGRQPQH
>.|TRBV14|TRBJ1-1
ASSQYDVNTEAF
>.|TRBV29-1|TRBJ1-2
SASQGGVGGYT
>.|TRBV6-5|TRBJ1-2
ASRRGGNYGYT
>.|TRBV2|TRBJ1-2
ASSEEAGGYT
>TRBD1|TRBV6-5|TRBJ1-1
ASRWTGGGTEAF
>TRBD2|TRBV5-6|TRBJ2-1
ASRMKRESSYNEQF
>.|TRBV12-3/TRBV12-4|TRBJ1-1
ASSLMADAEAF
>.|TRBV24-1|TRBJ2-3
ATSDARGPLVDTQY
>.|TRBV28|TRBJ1-5
ASRGETDNQPQH
>.|TRBV5-1|TRBJ2-4
ASSLDPEGNIQY
>.|TRBV7-2|TRBJ2-5
ASSLVRQRAVETQY
>TRBD1|TRBV6-5|TRBJ2-1
ASSYDDREYNEQF
>.|TRBV24-1|TRBJ1-1
ATSEGMNTEAF